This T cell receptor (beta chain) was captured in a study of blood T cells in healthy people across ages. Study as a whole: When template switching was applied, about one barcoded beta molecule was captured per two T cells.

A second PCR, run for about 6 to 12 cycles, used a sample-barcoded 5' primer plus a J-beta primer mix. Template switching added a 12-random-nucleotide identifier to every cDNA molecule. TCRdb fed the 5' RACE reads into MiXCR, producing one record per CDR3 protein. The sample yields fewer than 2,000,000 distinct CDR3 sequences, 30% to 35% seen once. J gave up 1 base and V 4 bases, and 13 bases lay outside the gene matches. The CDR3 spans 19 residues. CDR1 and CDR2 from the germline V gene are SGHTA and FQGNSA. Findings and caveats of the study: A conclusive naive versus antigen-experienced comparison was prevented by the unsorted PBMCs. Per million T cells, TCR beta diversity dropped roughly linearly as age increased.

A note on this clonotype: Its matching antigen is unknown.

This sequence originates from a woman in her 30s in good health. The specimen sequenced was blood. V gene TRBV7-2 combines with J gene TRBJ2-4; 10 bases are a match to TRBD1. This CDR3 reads CASSSHPIRQGAAKNIQYF. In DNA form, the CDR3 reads TGTGCCAGCAGCTCGCACCCCATTCGACAGGGGGCCGCCAAAAACATTCAGTACTTC.